This T cell receptor (beta chain) was retrieved from a study of identical twins. The V gene's germline CDR1 is SGHTA and CDR2 FQGNSA. This CDR3 has 15 residues. Trimming took off 5 bases at V and 1 base at J, with 14 bases between the two ends. This clonotype was counted only a few times. Template switching supplied a universal primer site; unique molecular identifiers were carried on the cDNA. TCRdb re-called the 5' RACE reads through MiXCR, storing one row per CDR3 protein. The table lists approximately 250,000 distinct CDR3 sequences, 6% to 7% of them singletons, with approximately 15% in the top ten. The data were also submitted as part of a second study, on T cells expressing NK-cell markers. This second report adds: Dominant NKG2C+ clonotypes in a handful of donors made up roughly 1.0-7.0% of CD8+ T cells.

The genes are TRBV7-2 and TRBJ2-5; D possibly uses TRBD1 or TRBD2 (6 bases each). This clonotype originated in a woman under 30 in good health. Sequenced: CD8+ T cells sorted from blood. The CDR3 loop reads CASSHLGGLQETQYF. CDR3 sequence (DNA): TGTGCCAGCAGCCACCTAGGGGGACTCCAAGAGACCCAGTACTTC.